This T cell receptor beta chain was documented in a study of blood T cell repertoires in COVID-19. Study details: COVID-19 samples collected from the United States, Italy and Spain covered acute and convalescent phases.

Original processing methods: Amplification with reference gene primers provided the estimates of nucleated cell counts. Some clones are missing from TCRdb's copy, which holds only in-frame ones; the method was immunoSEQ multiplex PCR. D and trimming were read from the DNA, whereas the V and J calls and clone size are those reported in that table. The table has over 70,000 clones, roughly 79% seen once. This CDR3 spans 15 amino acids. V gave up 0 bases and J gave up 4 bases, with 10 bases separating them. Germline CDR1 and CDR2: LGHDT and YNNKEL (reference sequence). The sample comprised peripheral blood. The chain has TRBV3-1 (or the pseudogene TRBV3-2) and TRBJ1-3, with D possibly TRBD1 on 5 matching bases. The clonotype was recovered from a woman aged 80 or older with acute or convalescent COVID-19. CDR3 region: CASSQDPGVGNTIYF. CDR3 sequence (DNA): TGTGCCAGCAGCCAAGATCCGGGGGTGGGAAACACCATATATTTT.